This T cell receptor (beta chain) was sequenced in a study of blood T cell repertoires in COVID-19. Study as a whole: Acute-phase and convalescent COVID-19 samples originated in the United States, Italy and Spain.

Assignment of participants to cohorts was predicated upon participant-reported clinical history. Here immunoSEQ multiplex PCR was the method, and the copy in TCRdb shows in-frame clones only, minus some. The sample lists 200,000 to 250,000 clones, roughly 90% occurring once. V lost 0 bases to trimming and J lost 6 bases; unmatched junction nucleotides: 7. This CDR3 contains 17 residues. From germline, CDR1 is SGHNT and CDR2 YYREEE (reference sequence). The material sequenced was PBMCs or T cells enriched from blood (not recorded which). The TCR originated in a man younger than 45 who had been exposed to COVID-19. V is TRBV5-4 and J is TRBJ2-3, with 13 nucleotides matching TRBD2. CDR3 nucleotide sequence: TGTGCCAGCAGCTTGGCCGGTACTAGCGGGGGGGCGGATACGCAGTATTTT. Translating gives CASSLAGTSGGADTQYF.